Only one count was recorded for the clone carrying this T cell receptor (beta chain). Germline V gene lookup returns CDR1 SGHTA and CDR2 FQGNSA. The CDR3 is made up of 16 amino acids. The V end was cut by 8 bases, the J end by 0 bases, with 14 bases between. This sample was included in a study of control samples from healthy donors and cancer patients. Data came from immunoSEQ multiplex PCR; TCRdb stores just in-frame clones and leaves some out. Among about 86,000 clones listed, approximately 91% were seen once. The rearrangement links TRBV7-2 to TRBJ2-6; TRBD1 or TRBD2 may be the D gene (5 bases each). The sequence came from a woman aged 45-65 years with colorectal cancer. The sequencing input was PBMCs. The CDR3 region is CASFRDRNSGANVLTF. DNA for the CDR3: TGTGCCAGCTTCCGGGACCGGAACTCTGGGGCCAACGTCCTGACTTTC.